The 16 T cell receptor beta chains in this list originate from one sample, sequenced in a study of cytomegalovirus exposure and HLA in healthy donors. PCR employed 60 Vbeta and 13 Jbeta primers. Sequencing was performed with immunoSEQ multiplex PCR; in TCRdb, only in-frame clones are kept and a portion is missing. The sample consists of around 64,000 clones, approximately 75% of them appearing once. The material sequenced was PBMCs. These receptors came from a man aged 25-45 years in good health and CMV-seropositive.

The V call is TRBV28, the J call TRBJ2-1; maybe TRBD1 (5 bases). V was clipped by 3 bases and J by 13 bases, with 10 bases between them. The CDR3 length is 11 residues. Germline CDR1 reads MDHEN; CDR2 reads SYDVKM. The CDR3 DNA reads TGTGCCAGCAGTTTTAGGGGTGGTCAGTTCTTC. Amino acid sequence: CASSFRGGQFF.

This chain connects TRBV5-5 to TRBJ1-4, with 7 positions matching TRBD1. The CDR3 runs 16 residues. Germline V gene lookup returns CDR1 SGHKS and CDR2 YYEKEE (reference sequence). V was pared by 7 bases and J by 3 bases, with 12 bases of the junction left unmatched. CDR3 loop: CASHISWDSPNEKLFF. In DNA, the CDR3 is TGTGCCAGCCATATCTCGTGGGACAGTCCTAATGAAAAACTGTTTTTT.

This chain connects TRBV7-2 to TRBJ1-1; tentatively, D is TRBD1 (6 bases). The CDR3 consists of 14 residues. Germline lookup yields CDR1 SGHTA and CDR2 FQGNSA. Between the trimmed V and J ends, which lost 1 base and 1 base, there was a span of 7 bases. The CDR3 DNA reads TGTGCCAGCAGCTTAGTAGGGGGGAACACTGAAGCTTTCTTT. Residues: CASSLVGGNTEAFF.

This clone has more than one count but fewer than ten. The J gene is TRBJ1-2, the V gene TRBV10-3; D may be TRBD1 (6 bases). Germline V gene lookup returns CDR1 ENHRY and CDR2 SYGVKD. The CDR3 spans 17 residues. V shed 3 bases and J shed 3 bases, with 20 bases lying between them. DNA for the CDR3: TGTGCCATCAGTGACCCCCGGACAGCCGAGAGGGACTATGGCTACACCTTC. It specifies CAISDPRTAERDYGYTF.

The chain recombines TRBV9 with TRBJ1-1; D is possibly TRBD1 (5 bases). The CDR3 covers 15 residues. The V gene's germline CDR1 is SGDLS and CDR2 YYNGEE. V lost 0 bases to trimming and J lost 0 bases, with 9 bases between them. This CDR3 is CASSVDPGMNTEAFF. CDR3 bases: TGTGCCAGCAGCGTAGATCCAGGGATGAACACTGAAGCTTTCTTT.

This clone appeared once. The CDR3 DNA reads TGTGCCAGCTCACCATTAGGGACAGGGGATGAAAAACTGTTTTTT. Translated: CASSPLGTGDEKLFF. The genes are TRBV18 and TRBJ1-4; 10 nucleotides align to TRBD1. V trimming: 2 bases; J trimming: 6 bases; junction bases outside the gene matches: 3. CDR3 length: 15 residues. Germline loops: CDR1 KGHSH, CDR2 LQKENI.

V is TRBV20-1 and J is TRBJ2-2, with D possibly matching TRBD2 (5 bases). V was cut by 6 bases and J by 6 bases, with 8 bases left in between. The length of the CDR3 is 11 residues. Germline lookup yields CDR1 DFQATT and CDR2 SNEGSKA (reference sequence). The DNA for the CDR3 is TGCAGTGCCCCTAGCCCCGGGGAGCTGTTTTTT. Translating gives CSAPSPGELFF.

Concerning this clone: It is unclear where the CDR3 begins or ends on the DNA, so no DNA is shown, and the CDR3 is as TCRdb lists it. The J gene is TRBJ1-1, the V gene TRBV28. The CDR3 is 15 residues long, counting both termini. CDR1 and CDR2 from the germline V gene are MDHEN and SYDVKM. The CDR3 sequence: CASSLGMGTRAEAFF.

V usage is TRBV9 and J usage is TRBJ2-3; possible D gene TRBD1, 5 bases. The germline gives CDR1 SGDLS, CDR2 YYNGEE. The CDR3 runs 13 residues. Trimming removed 0 bases at V and 10 bases at J, with 12 bases between. CDR3: CASSVDVTVSQYF. The CDR3 DNA reads TGTGCCAGCAGCGTAGATGTGACAGTGTCGCAGTATTTT.

This sequence joins TRBV9 and TRBJ2-1; D possibly corresponds to TRBD1 (5 bases). V shed 3 bases and J shed 0 bases, with 7 bases lying between them. The CDR3 is 14 amino acids. The germline V gene encodes CDR1 SGDLS and CDR2 YYNGEE. This CDR3 is CASSEGSSYNEQFF. The CDR3, as DNA: TGTGCCAGCAGCGAGGGGTCCTCCTACAATGAGCAGTTCTTC.

V and J are TRBV7-2 and TRBJ1-5; TRBD1 agrees at 7 bases. The CDR3 totals 13 residues. Germline V gene lookup returns CDR1 SGHTA and CDR2 FQGNSA. V trimming: 4 bases; J trimming: 8 bases; junction bases outside the gene matches: 5. CDR3 in amino acids: CASSYRGREPQHF. CDR3 bases: TGTGCCAGCAGCTACAGGGGTAGGGAGCCCCAGCATTTT.

This sequence joins TRBV30 and TRBJ1-5, with D tentatively TRBD1 (5 bases). Germline loops: CDR1 GTSNPN, CDR2 SVGIG (reference sequence). With 0 bases removed from V and 7 bases from J, the gap between germline ends came to 16 bases. The CDR3 extends over 15 amino acids. CDR3 in DNA: TGTGCCTGGAGTGTATCCCGCAGGGCCGGGCAGCCCCAGCATTTT. This sequence encodes CAWSVSRRAGQPQHF.

This chain uses TRBV28 with TRBJ2-7; D possibly corresponds to TRBD1 (5 bases). From germline, CDR1 is MDHEN and CDR2 SYDVKM. The CDR3 consists of 13 residues. Trimming pared 6 bases from V and 4 bases from J, leaving 13 bases between. CDR3 DNA: TGTGCCAGCAGACGAATCACAGGTTACGAGCAGTACTTC. It translates to CASRRITGYEQYF.

The chain employs TRBV11-1 and TRBJ2-3, with D possibly TRBD2 on 5 matching bases. The CDR3 is 16 residues long. Trimming stripped 5 bases from V and 2 bases from J, with 17 bases between. From germline, CDR1 is SGHAT and CDR2 FQDESV (reference sequence). The CDR3 loop reads CASSPPGGWDTDTQYF. Written as DNA, the CDR3 is TGTGCCAGCAGCCCCCCCGGAGGCTGGGACACAGATACGCAGTATTTT.

The rearrangement joins TRBV13 to TRBJ2-5, with D possibly matching TRBD2 (5 bases). The CDR3 runs 14 residues. Per germline, CDR1 PRHDT and CDR2 FYEKMQ (reference sequence). The ends were cut back, 2 bases at V and 11 bases at J, with 18 bases in the middle. CDR3 region: CASSLSALEGKQYF. CDR3 bases: TGTGCCAGCAGCTTATCGGCCTTAGAGGGCAAGCAGTACTTC.

The V gene is TRBV4-1, the J gene TRBJ1-1; D remains ambiguous. The CDR3 runs 19 residues. CDR1 is MGHRA and CDR2 is YSYEKL in the germline V gene. Trimming shortened V by 1 base and J by 3 bases, and 24 bases separated the two germline ends. The CDR3 sequence is CASSQGPSLGSPLYTEAFF. CDR3 nucleotide sequence: TGCGCCAGCAGCCAAGGACCTTCGCTCGGGTCGCCACTTTACACTGAAGCTTTCTTT.